Included here is one TCR beta chain sequence, with context. What this receptor recognizes is not known. One base away there is no much larger clone; base qualities are not given. Stable Graves' hyperthyroidism was defined as the absence of progression to ophthalmopathy over 18 months of follow-up. The hyperthyroidism patients were between 18 and 65 years old and newly diagnosed, with a disease duration of less than 2 months. Exclusion was applied to patients with uncontrolled infections, other autoimmune diseases, pregnancy or lactation. Diagnoses were established on the basis of clinical symptoms, serum thyroxine and TRAb, thyroid ultrasound, and orbital computed tomography. PBMCs were isolated from about 9.1 ml of fresh peripheral blood by Ficoll-Paque density gradient centrifugation. Total RNA was extracted with Trizol reagent, and quality was checked on an Agilent 2100 Bioanalyzer. The TCR beta CDR3 regions were amplified from the RNA transcripts. The first round of RT-PCR for the TCR CDR3 was performed with the HTBI primer set and the Qiagen OneStep RT-PCR kit. Libraries were constructed in a second round of multiplex PCR, after which size selection and purification were carried out. The libraries were sequenced on an Illumina HiSeq2000 using paired-end 100 bp reads. In the authors' own workflow: SOAPnuke was used to process the raw data, throwing out any read that contained adapters or uncalled bases, had a mean Phred below 15, or lacked an exact constant-primer or identifier match. COPE v1.2.5 was used to merge the high-quality paired reads, and each unique nucleotide sequence was defined as a clonotype. Clonotypes were aligned to IMGT TRBV, TRBD and TRBJ reference segments using MiTCR v1.1. The analysis was restricted to V-J combinations with a frequency above 0.0001, which together covered 99.2% of the repertoires. The TCS score was defined as the ratio of F50 (clonal expansion) to E x V (chaos), calculated using BLOSUM62-based TCRdist between CDR3 peptides within each V-J. Welch's t-statistics and random forest reduced roughly 530 V-J features to 10 to 15, which were used in a naive Bayes classifier (R e1071). Through fastp at Q25 and MiXCR, TCRdb rebuilt clones from the public reads, retaining in-frame beta chains. Every CDR3 protein is listed once, alongside the most common genes and DNA of its rows. The V and J calls come from TCRdb's annotation, not from the publication. The sample records about 420,000 distinct CDR3 sequences, 15% to 19% of which are singletons. The biggest ten clones account for roughly 7.7% of the sample.

The germline V end is reduced by 3 bases and the J end by 5 bases; junction bases left unmatched: 0. Spanning cysteine to phenylalanine, the CDR3 consists of 13 amino acids. The sequence is cut down to CDR3 DNA, 39 bases in frame from base 1. The CDR1 and CDR2 encoded by the germline V gene (reference sequence) are DFQATT and SNEGSKA. This sample is part of a study of T cells in Graves' hyperthyroidism and ophthalmopathy (dated by TCRdb to the late 2010s). Study-wide context: Peripheral blood samples were taken at initial diagnosis, before any treatment was given. TCR V-J signatures able to tell the groups apart were searched for in a discovery cohort of approximately 95 patients, of whom over 40 had Graves' ophthalmopathy and some 60 had stable Graves' hyperthyroidism. Whether ophthalmopathy could be predicted prospectively was tested in an independent validation cohort made up of about 18 hyperthyroidism patients plus 17 patients who later progressed to ophthalmopathy. The 90 to 100 discovery patients were randomly split 7:3 into training and test sets. The study also compared thyroid tissue and blood T-cell repertoires from about 6 Graves' hyperthyroidism patients. After sampling, hyperthyroidism patients received methimazole starting at 30 mg daily, and ophthalmopathy patients received high-dose intravenous methylprednisolone. The paper describes TCR Vbeta CDR3 sequencing of 130 to 150 peripheral blood samples, made up of under 50 ophthalmopathy patients, roughly 72 hyperthyroidism patients and about 17 progressor patients.

The full study reports these points: No statistical method was used to set the sample size in advance, and investigators knew the group allocation. Most expanded thyroid clonotypes (frequency above 0.001) were also detected in blood, a finding suggesting that blood repertoires may reflect thyroid immune responses. In validation, the model predicted progression to ophthalmopathy with just under 71% sensitivity and approximately 78% specificity, a median of 6.5 months before onset. A model built on a 13 V-J signature distinguished ophthalmopathy from stable hyperthyroidism, reaching 85% to 90% sensitivity and about 81% specificity in cross-validation and 80%/75% in testing.

Recombination joined TRBV20-1 with TRBJ2-5; 13 middle bases align to TRBD2. This TCR came from a woman aged 18-29 years with Graves' hyperthyroidism. Sequenced: blood. The DNA sequence follows: TGCAGTGCTAGGACTAGCGGGGGGGAGACCCAGTACTTC. It translates to CSARTSGGETQYF.